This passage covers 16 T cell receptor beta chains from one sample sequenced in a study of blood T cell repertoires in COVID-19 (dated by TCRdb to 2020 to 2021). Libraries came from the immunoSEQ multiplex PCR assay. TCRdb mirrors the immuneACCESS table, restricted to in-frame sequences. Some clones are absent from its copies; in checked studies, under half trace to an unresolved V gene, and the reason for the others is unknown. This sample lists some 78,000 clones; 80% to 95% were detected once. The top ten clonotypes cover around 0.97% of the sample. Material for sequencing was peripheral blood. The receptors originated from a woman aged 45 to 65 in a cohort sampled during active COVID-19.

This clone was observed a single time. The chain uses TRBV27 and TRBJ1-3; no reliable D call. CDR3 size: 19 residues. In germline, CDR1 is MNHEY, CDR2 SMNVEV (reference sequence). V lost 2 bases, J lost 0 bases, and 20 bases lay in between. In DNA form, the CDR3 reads TGTGCCAGCAGTTTAAGGCCCAATATGGGCCCTCCCTCTGGAAACACCATATATTTT. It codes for CASSLRPNMGPPSGNTIYF.

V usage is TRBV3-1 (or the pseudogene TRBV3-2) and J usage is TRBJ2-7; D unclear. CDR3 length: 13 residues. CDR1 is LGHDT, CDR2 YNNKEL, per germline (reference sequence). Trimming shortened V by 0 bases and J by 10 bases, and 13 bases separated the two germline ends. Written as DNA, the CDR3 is TGTGCCAGCAGCCAAGATACCTTGACACACCAGTACTTC. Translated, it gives CASSQDTLTHQYF.

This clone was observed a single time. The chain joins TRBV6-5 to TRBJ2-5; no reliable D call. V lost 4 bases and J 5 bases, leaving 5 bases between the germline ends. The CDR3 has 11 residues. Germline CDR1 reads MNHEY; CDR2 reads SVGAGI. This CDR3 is CASSSPETQYF. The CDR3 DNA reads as TGTGCCAGCAGTTCCCCGGAGACCCAGTACTTC.

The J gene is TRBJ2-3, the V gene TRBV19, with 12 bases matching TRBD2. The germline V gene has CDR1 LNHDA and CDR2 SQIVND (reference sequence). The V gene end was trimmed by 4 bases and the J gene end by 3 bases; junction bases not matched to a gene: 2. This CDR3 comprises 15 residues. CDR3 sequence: CASSTLAGGTDTQYF. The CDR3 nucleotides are TGTGCCAGTAGTACACTAGCGGGAGGAACAGATACGCAGTATTTT.

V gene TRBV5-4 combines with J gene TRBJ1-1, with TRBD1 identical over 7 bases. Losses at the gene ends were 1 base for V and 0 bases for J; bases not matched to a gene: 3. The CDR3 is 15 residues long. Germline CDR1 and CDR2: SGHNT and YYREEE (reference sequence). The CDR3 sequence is CASSLPGGMNTEAFF. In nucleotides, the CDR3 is TGTGCCAGCAGCTTGCCAGGGGGAATGAACACTGAAGCTTTCTTT.

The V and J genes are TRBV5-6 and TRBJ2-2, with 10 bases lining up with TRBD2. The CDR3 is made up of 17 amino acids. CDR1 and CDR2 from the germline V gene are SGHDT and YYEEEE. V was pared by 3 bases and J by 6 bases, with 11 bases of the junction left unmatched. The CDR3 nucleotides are TGTGCCAGCAGCTCAAACTTAGCGGGAGGATTCGCCGGGGAGCTGTTTTTT. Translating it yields CASSSNLAGGFAGELFF.

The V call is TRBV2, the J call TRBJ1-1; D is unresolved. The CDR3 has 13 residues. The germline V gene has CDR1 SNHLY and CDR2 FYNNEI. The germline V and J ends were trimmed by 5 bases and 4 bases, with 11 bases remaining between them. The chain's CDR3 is CASSPTTGTEAFF. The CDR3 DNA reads TGTGCCAGCAGTCCCACCACGGGCACTGAAGCTTTCTTT.

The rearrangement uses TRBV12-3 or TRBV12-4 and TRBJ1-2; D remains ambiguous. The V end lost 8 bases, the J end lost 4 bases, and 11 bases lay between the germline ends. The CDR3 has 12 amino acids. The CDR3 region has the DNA TGTGCCAGCTTGGTGCCAGGCTATGGCTACACCTTC. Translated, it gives CASLVPGYGYTF.

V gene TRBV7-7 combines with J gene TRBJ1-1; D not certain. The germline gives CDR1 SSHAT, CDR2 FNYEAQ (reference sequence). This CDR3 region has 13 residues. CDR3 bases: TGTGCTAGCTCAGCGCAAATGAACACTGAAGCTTTCTTT. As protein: CASSAQMNTEAFF.

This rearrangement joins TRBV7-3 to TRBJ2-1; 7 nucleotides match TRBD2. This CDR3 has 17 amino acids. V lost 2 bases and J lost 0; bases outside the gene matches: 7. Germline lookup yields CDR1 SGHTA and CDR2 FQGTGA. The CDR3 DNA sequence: TGTGCCAGCAGCTTAGAAGGTGGGACTAACTCCTACAATGAGCAGTTCTTC. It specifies CASSLEGGTNSYNEQFF. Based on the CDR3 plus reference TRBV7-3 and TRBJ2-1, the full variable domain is GAGVSQTPSNKVTEKGKYVELRCDPISGHTALYWYRQSLGQGPEFLIYFQGTGAADDSGLPNDRFFAVRPEGSVSTLKIQRTERGDSAVYLCASSLEGGTNSYNEQFFGPGTRLTVL.

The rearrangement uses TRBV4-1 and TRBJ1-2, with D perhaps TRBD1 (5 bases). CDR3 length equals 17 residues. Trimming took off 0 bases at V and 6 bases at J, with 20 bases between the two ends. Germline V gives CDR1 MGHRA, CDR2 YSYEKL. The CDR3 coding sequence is TGCGCCAGCAGCCAAGAACATCCGGACACGTCTTTTGATGGCTACACCTTC. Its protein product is CASSQEHPDTSFDGYTF.

The CDR3 bases are TGTGCCACCAGTGAACCGACTAGCGGACACAATGAGCAGTTCTTC. It specifies CATSEPTSGHNEQFF. V and J are TRBV24-1 and TRBJ2-1; 9 nucleotides agree with TRBD2. The CDR3 consists of 15 residues. Germline assignment: CDR1 KGHDR and CDR2 SFDVKD. V was pared by 4 bases and J by 5 bases, with 5 bases of the junction left unmatched.

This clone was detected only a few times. Here the CDR3 reads CALFDRVYRTIYF. DNA of the CDR3: TGTGCCTTATTTGACAGGGTTTATCGCACCATATATTTT. The chain carries TRBV5-3 and TRBJ1-3, with TRBD1 identical over 7 bases. TRBV5-3 is sorted into the ORF group, with uncertain function. J gave up 9 bases and V 10 bases, and 13 bases lay outside the gene matches. CDR3 length: 13 residues.

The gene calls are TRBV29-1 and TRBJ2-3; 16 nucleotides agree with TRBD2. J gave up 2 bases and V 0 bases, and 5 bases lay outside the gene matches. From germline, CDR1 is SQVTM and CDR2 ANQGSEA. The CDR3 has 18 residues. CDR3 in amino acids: CSVEEPGLAGGFTDTQYF. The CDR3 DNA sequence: TGCAGCGTTGAAGAGCCGGGACTAGCGGGAGGGTTCACAGATACGCAGTATTTT.

The CDR3 sequence is CASSFTYLLTGSTNEKLFF. CDR3 nucleotides: TGTGCCAGCAGTTTCACTTACCTTCTGACAGGCTCAACTAATGAAAAACTGTTTTTT. The gene calls are TRBV6-2 or TRBV6-3 and TRBJ1-4; possibly TRBD1 for D (6 bases). Deletions cut 4 bases from V and 0 bases from J, with 21 bases between. The CDR3 loop spans 19 amino acids. Germline loops: CDR1 MNHEY, CDR2 SVGEGT.

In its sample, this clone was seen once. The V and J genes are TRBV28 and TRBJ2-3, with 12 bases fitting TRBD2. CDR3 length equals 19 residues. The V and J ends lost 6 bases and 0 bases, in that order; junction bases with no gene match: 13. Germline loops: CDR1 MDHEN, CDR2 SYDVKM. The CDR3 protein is CASSPLGLAGTSSTDTQYF. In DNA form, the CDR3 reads TGTGCCAGCAGCCCACTTGGACTAGCGGGGACTTCTAGCACAGATACGCAGTATTTT.